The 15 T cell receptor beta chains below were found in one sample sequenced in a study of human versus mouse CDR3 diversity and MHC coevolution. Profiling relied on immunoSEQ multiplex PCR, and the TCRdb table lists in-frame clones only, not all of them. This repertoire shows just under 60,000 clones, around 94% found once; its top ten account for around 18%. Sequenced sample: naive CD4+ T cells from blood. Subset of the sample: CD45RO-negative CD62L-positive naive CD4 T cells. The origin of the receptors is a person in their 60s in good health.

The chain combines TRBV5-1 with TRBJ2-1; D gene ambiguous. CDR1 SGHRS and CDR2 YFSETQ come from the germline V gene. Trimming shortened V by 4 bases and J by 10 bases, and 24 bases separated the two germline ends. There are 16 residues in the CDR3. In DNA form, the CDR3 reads TGCGCCAGCAGCACTCCCGAACTATCCCCCGGGTCGGAGCAGTTCTTC. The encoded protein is CASSTPELSPGSEQFF.

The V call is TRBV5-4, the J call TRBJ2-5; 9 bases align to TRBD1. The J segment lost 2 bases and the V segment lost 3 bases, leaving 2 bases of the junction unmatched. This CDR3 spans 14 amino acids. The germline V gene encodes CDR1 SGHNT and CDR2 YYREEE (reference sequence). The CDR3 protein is CASSSDRGQETQYF. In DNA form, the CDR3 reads TGTGCCAGCAGCTCCGACAGGGGGCAAGAGACCCAGTACTTC. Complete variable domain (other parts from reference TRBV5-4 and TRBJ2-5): ETGVTQSPTHLIKTRGQQVTLRCSSQSGHNTVSWYQQALGQGPQFIFQYYREEENGRGNFPPRFSGLQFPNYSSELNVNALELDDSALYLCASSSDRGQETQYFGPGTRLLVL.

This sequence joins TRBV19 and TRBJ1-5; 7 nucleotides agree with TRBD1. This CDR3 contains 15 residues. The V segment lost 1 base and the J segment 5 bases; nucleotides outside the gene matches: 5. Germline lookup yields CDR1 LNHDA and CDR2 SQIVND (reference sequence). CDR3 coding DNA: TGTGCCAGTAGTATAGGGGACAGCGGCCATCAGCCCCAGCATTTT. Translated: CASSIGDSGHQPQHF. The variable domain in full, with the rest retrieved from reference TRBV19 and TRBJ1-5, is DGGITQSPKYLFRKEGQNVTLSCEQNLNHDAMYWYRQDPGQGLRLIYYSQIVNDFQKGDIAEGYSVSREKKESFPLTVTSAQKNPTAFYLCASSIGDSGHQPQHFGDGTRLSIL.

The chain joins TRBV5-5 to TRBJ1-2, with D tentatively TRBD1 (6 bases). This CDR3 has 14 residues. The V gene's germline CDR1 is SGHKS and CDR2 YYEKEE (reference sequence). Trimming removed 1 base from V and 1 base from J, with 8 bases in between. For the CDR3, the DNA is TGTGCCAGCAGCTTGTCAGGGGTTAACTATGGCTACACCTTC. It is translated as CASSLSGVNYGYTF.

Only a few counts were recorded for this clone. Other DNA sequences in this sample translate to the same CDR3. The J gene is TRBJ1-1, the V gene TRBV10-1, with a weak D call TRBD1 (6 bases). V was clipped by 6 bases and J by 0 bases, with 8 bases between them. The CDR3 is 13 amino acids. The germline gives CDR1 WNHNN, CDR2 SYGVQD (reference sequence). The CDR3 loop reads CASRQGLNTEAFF. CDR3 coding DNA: TGCGCCAGCAGGCAGGGGTTGAACACTGAAGCTTTCTTT.

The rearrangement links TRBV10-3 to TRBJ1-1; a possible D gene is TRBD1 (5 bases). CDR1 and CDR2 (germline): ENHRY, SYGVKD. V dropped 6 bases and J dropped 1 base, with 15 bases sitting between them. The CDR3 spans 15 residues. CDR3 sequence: CAIRGSGDPNTEAFF. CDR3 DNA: TGTGCCATCAGGGGATCGGGGGATCCGAACACTGAAGCTTTCTTT.

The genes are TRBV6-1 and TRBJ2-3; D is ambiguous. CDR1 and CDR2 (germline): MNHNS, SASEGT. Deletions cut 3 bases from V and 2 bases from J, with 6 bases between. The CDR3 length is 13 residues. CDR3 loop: CASSERNTDTQYF. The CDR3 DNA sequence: TGTGCCAGCAGTGAGCGCAACACAGATACGCAGTATTTT.

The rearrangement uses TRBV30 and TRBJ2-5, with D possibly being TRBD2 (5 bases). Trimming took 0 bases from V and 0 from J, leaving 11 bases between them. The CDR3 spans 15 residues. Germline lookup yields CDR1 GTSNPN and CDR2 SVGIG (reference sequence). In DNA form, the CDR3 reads TGTGCCTGGAGTGTACTTGGGCGGGACCAAGAGACCCAGTACTTC. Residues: CAWSVLGRDQETQYF.

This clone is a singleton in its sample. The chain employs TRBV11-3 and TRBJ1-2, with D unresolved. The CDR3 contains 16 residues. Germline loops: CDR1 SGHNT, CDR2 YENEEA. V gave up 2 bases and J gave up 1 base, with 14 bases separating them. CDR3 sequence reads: CASSLRTTSVNYGYTF. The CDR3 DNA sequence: TGTGCCAGCAGCTTACGTACTACTAGCGTTAACTATGGCTACACCTTC.

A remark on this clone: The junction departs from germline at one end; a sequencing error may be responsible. This CDR3 reads CTSIVPGQRNYGYTF. CDR3 nucleotide sequence: TGTACCAGCATAGTCCCGGGACAGCGTAACTATGGCTACACCTTC. V gene TRBV2 combines with J gene TRBJ1-2, with TRBD1 matching over 7 bases. The CDR3 is 15 amino acids. Germline V gene sequence: CDR1 SNHLY, CDR2 FYNNEI.

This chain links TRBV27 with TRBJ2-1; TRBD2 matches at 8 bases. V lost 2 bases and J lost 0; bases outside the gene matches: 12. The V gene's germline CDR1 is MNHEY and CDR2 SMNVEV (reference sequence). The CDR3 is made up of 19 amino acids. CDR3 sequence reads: CASSLAGLGGPGSYNEQFF. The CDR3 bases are TGTGCCAGCAGTTTAGCGGGACTAGGGGGGCCAGGCTCCTACAATGAGCAGTTCTTC.

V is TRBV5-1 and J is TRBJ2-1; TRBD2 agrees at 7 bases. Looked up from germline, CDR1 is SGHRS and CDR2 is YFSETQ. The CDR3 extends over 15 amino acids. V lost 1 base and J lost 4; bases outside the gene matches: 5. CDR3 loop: CASSLQSGAYNEQFF. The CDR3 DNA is TGCGCCAGCAGCTTGCAAAGCGGGGCTTACAATGAGCAGTTCTTC.

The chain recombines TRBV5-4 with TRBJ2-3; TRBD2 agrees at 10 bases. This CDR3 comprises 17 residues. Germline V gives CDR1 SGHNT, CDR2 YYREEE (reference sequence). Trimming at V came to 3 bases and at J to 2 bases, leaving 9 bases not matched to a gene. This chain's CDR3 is CASSWLAGVPITDTQYF. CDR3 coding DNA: TGTGCCAGCAGCTGGCTAGCGGGAGTCCCCATCACAGATACGCAGTATTTT.

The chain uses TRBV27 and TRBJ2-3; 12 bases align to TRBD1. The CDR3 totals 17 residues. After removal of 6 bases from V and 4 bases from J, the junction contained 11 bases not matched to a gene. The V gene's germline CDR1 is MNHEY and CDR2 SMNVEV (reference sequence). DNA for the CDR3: TGTGCCAGCAGAAAGACCGGGACAGGGGGCTTAGCAGATACGCAGTATTTT. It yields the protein CASRKTGTGGLADTQYF.

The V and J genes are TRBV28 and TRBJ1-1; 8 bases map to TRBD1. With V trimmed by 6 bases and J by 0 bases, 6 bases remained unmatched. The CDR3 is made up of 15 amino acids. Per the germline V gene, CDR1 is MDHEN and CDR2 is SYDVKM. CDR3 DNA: TGTGCCAGCAGGGGGCAGGGGGCAATGAACACTGAAGCTTTCTTT. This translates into CASRGQGAMNTEAFF. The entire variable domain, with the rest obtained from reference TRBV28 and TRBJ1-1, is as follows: DVKVTQSSRYLVKRTGEKVFLECVQDMDHENMFWYRQDPGLGLRLIYFSYDVKMKEKGDIPEGYSVSREKKERFSLILESASTNQTSMYLCASRGQGAMNTEAFFGQGTRLTVV.